Sequencing of this T cell receptor (beta chain) was carried out in a study of blood T cell repertoires in COVID-19. Study-wide background: Material from acute and convalescent COVID-19 was sourced from the United States, Italy and Spain.

Profiling relied on immunoSEQ multiplex PCR, and the TCRdb table lists in-frame clones only, not all of them. The data show just under 350,000 clones, over 80% seen once. V was shortened by 1 base and J by 3 bases, with 15 bases between the two germline ends. Germline CDR1 reads SGHAT; CDR2 reads FQNNGV. This CDR3 has 16 amino acids. Patients of the Seattle cohort, enrolled during active infection, were followed longitudinally. The V call is TRBV11-2, the J call TRBJ1-2; D gene uncertain. This TCR derives from a woman aged 50 to 60 with COVID-19, enrolled during active disease. Sequencing was done on a sample of peripheral blood. CDR3 sequence reads: CASSLGYRVLDYGYTF. The CDR3 coding sequence is TGTGCCAGCAGCTTAGGTTACCGAGTCTTAGACTATGGCTACACCTTC.